This TCR beta chain was sequenced in a study of shared clonotypes between healthy human individuals. Study-wide findings and caveats: Genetic and exposure-history diversity was limited by the small donor number.

As to this clone: As yet, its antigen is unknown.

Assay used: immunoSEQ multiplex PCR; TCRdb lists only in-frame clones, some missing. The sample holds some 2.3 million clones, 80% to 95% seen once. The CDR3 is made up of 13 amino acids. Germline assignment: CDR1 MDHEN and CDR2 SYDVKM. Trimming shortened V by 6 bases and J by 5 bases, and 11 bases separated the two germline ends. The receptor was derived from a man between 18 and 35 years old in good health. Some clones in this sample may be carry-over from other donors' samples. The specimen was naive CD4+ T cells from PBMCs. Regarding subset: CD45RA+ positively selected. The chain couples TRBV28 to TRBJ1-5, with TRBD1 as a possible D gene (6 bases). CDR3 coding DNA: TGTGCCAGCAGAAGGGGGGCGTATCAGCCCCAGCATTTT. As protein: CASRRGAYQPQHF.